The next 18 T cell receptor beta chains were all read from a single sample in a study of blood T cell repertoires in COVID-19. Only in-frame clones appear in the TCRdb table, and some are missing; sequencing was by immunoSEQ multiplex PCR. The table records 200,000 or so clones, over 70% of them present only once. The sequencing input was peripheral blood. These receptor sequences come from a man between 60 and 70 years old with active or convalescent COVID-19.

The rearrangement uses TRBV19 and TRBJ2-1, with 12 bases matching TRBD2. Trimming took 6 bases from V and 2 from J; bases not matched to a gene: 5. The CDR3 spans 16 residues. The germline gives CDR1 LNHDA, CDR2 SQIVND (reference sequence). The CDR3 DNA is TGTGCCAGTAGCAGGACTAGCGGGGCCCCCTACAATGAGCAGTTCTTC. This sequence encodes CASSRTSGAPYNEQFF.

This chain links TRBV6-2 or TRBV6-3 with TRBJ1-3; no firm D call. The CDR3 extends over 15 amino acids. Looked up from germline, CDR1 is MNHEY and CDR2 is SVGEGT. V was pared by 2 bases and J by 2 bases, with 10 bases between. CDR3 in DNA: TGTGCCAGCAGTTACCCCCTGACACCTGGAAACACCATATATTTT. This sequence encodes CASSYPLTPGNTIYF.

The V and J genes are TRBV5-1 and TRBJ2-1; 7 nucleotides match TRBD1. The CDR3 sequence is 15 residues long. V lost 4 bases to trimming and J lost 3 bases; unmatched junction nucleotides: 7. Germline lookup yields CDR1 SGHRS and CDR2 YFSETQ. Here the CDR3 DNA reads TGCGCCAGCAGCCAGGAACAGGGGCTCTACAATGAGCAGTTCTTC. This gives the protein CASSQEQGLYNEQFF.

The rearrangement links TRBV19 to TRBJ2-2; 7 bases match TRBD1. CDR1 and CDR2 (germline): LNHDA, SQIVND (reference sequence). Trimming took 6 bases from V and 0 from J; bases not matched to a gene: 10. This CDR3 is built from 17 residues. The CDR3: CASSRGRDSANTGELFF. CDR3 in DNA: TGTGCCAGTAGCCGGGGACGGGACAGCGCGAACACCGGGGAGCTGTTTTTT.

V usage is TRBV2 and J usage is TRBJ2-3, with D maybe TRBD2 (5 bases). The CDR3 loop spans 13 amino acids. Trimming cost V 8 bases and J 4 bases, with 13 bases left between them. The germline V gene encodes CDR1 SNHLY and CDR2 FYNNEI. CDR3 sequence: CASFGEWSDTQYF. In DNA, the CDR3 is TGTGCCAGCTTCGGGGAGTGGTCAGATACGCAGTATTTT.

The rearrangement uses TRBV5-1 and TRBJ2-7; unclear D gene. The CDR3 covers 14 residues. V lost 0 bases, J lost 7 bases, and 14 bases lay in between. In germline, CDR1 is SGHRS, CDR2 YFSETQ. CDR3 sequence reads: CASSLDSSRSEQYF. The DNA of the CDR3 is TGCGCCAGCAGCTTGGACTCCTCGAGGAGTGAGCAGTACTTC.

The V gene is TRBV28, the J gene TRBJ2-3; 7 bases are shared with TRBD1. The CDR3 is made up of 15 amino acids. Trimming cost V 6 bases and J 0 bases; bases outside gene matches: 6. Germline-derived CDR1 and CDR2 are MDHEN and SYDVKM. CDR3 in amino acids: CASRSGTVSTDTQYF. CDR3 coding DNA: TGTGCCAGCAGGTCAGGGACAGTGAGCACAGATACGCAGTATTTT.

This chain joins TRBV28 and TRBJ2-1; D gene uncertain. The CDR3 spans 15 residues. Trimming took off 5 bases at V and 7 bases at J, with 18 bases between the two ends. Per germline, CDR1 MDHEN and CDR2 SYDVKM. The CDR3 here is CASSPPSGLANEQFF. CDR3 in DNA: TGTGCCAGCAGTCCCCCCTCCGGGTTAGCTAATGAGCAGTTCTTC. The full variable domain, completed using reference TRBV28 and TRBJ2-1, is DVKVTQSSRYLVKRTGEKVFLECVQDMDHENMFWYRQDPGLGLRLIYFSYDVKMKEKGDIPEGYSVSREKKERFSLILESASTNQTSMYLCASSPPSGLANEQFFGPGTRLTVL.

CDR3 bases: TGCGCCAGTAGTAGGATGGGCGGGAGCTACAATGAGCAGTTCTTC. It codes for CASSRMGGSYNEQFF. This rearrangement joins TRBV5-1 to TRBJ2-1, with TRBD2 matching 7 bases. J was trimmed by 3 bases and V by 8 bases; bases with no gene match: 11. Germline CDR1 is SGHRS and CDR2 is YFSETQ. CDR3 length: 15 amino acids. The full variable domain, its missing parts supplied by reference TRBV5-1 and TRBJ2-1, is KAGVTQTPRYLIKTRGQQVTLSCSPISGHRSVSWYQQTPGQGLQFLFEYFSETQRNKGNFPGRFSGRQFSNSRSEMNVSTLELGDSALYLCASSRMGGSYNEQFFGPGTRLTVL.

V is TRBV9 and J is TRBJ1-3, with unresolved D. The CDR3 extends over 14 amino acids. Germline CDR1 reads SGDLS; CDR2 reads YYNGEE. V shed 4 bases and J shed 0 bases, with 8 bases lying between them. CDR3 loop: CASSPQRSGNTIYF. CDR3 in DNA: TGTGCCAGCAGCCCTCAGCGCTCTGGAAACACCATATATTTT.

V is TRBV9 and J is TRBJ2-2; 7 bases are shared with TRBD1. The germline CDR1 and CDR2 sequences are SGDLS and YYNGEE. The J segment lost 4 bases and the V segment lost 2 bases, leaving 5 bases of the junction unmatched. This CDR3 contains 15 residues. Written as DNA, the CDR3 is TGTGCCAGCAGCGTCGACAGGGCTGGCACCGGGGAGCTGTTTTTT. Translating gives CASSVDRAGTGELFF.

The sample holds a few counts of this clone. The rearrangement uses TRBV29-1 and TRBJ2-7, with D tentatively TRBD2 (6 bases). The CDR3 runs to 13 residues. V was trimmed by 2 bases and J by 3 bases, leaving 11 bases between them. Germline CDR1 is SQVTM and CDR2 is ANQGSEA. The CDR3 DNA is TGCAGCGTTGAATTCGGGAGAGGCTACGAGCAGTACTTC. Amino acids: CSVEFGRGYEQYF.

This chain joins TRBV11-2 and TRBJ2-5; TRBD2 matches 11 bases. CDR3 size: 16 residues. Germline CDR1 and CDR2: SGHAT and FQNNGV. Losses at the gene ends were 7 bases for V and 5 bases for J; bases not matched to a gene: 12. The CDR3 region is CASNSGVAGGGETQYF. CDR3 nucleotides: TGTGCCAGCAACTCGGGGGTAGCGGGAGGGGGGGAGACCCAGTACTTC.

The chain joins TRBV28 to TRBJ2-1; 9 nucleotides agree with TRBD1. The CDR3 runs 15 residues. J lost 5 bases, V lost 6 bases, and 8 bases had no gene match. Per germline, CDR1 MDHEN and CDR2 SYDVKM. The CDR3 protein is CASRARDRAHNEQFF. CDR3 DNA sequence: TGTGCCAGCAGAGCCCGGGACAGGGCCCACAATGAGCAGTTCTTC.

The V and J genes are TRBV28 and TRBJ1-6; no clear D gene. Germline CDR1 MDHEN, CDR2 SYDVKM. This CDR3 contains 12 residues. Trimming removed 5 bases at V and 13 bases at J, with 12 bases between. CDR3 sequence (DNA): TGTGCCAGCAGTCCCCTAAGGGAGCCCCTCCACTTT. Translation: CASSPLREPLHF.

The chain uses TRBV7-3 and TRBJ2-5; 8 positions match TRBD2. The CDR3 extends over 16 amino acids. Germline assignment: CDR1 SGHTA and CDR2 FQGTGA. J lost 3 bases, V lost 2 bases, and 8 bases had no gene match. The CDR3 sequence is CASSLHTAGVEETQYF. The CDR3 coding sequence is TGTGCCAGCAGCTTACACACAGCGGGAGTAGAAGAGACCCAGTACTTC.

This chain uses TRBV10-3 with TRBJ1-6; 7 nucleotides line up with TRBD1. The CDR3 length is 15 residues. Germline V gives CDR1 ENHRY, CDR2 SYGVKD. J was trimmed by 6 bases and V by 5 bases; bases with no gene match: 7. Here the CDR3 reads CAISKGTDINSPLHF. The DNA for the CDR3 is TGTGCCATCAGTAAAGGGACAGACATTAATTCACCCCTCCACTTT.

DNA for the CDR3: TGTGCCAGCAGTCCCCCGGGTCGTTACGAGCAGTACTTC. This sequence encodes CASSPPGRYEQYF. The J gene is TRBJ2-7, the V gene TRBV28; D call uncertain. Germline-derived CDR1 and CDR2 are MDHEN and SYDVKM. The CDR3 has 13 amino acids. V was cut by 5 bases and J by 4 bases, with 12 bases left in between.